Described below is a single TCR beta chain sequence and its context. The CDR3 totals 16 residues. J gave up 6 bases and V 1 base, and 1 base lay outside the gene matches. Germline V gene data show CDR1 as LGHNA and CDR2 as YNFKEQ. These data come from a study of cytomegalovirus exposure and HLA in healthy donors. Repertoires were generated with immunoSEQ multiplex PCR, while TCRdb's copy carries only in-frame clones and drops some. The sample lists fewer than 120,000 clones, roughly nine tenths occurring once. Input material: PBMCs. The V gene is TRBV4-2, the J gene TRBJ2-2, with 14 positions matching TRBD2. The sequence was obtained from a woman younger than 35 in good health and CMV-seronegative. The CDR3 DNA reads as TGTGCCAGCAGCCAAGGACTAGCGGGAGGGCCCGGGGAGCTGTTTTTT. Translating it yields CASSQGLAGGPGELFF.